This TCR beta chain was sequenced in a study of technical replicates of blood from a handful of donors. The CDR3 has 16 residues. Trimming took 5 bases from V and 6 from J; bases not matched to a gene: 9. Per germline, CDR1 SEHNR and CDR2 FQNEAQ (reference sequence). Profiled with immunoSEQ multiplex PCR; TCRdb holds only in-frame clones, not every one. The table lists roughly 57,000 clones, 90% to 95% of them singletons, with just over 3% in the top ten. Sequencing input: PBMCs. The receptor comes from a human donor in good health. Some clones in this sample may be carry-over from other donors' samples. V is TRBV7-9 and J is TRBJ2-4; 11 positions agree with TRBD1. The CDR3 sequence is CASSLETGTGGNIQYF. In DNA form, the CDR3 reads TGTGCCAGCAGCCTAGAAACTGGGACAGGGGGAAACATTCAGTACTTC.